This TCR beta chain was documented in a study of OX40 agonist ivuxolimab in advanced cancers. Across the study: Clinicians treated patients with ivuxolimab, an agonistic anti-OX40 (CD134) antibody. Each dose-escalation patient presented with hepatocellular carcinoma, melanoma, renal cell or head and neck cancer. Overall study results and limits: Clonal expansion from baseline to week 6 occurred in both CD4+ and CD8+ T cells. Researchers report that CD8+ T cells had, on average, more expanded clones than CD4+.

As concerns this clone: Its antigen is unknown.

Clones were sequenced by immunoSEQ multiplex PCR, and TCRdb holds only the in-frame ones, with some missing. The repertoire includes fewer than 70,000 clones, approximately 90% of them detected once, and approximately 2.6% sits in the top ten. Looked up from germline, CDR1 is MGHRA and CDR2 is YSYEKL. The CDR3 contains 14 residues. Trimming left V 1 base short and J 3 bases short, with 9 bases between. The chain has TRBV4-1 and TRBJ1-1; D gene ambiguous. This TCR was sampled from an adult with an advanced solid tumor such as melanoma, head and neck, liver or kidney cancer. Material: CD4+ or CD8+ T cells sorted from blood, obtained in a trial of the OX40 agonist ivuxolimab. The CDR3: CASSQGRLDTEAFF. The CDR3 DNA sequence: TGCGCCAGCAGCCAAGGACGGTTGGACACTGAAGCTTTCTTT.